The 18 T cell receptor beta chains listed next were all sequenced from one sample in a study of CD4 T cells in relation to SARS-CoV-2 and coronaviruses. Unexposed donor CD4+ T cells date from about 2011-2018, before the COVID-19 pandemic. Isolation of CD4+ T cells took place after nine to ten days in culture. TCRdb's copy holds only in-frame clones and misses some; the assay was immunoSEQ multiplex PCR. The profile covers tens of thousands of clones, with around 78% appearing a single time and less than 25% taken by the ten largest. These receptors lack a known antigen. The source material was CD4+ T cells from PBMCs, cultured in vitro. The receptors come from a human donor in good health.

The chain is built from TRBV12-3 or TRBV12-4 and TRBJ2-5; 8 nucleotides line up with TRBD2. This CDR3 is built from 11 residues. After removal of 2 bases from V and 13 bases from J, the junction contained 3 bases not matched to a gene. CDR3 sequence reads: CASSLQRGLYF. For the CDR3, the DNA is TGTGCCAGCAGTTTACAGCGGGGGCTGTACTTC.

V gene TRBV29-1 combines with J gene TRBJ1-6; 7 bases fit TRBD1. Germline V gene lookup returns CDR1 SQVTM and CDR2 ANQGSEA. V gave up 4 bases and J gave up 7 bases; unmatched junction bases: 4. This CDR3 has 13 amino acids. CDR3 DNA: TGCAGCGTTGGTTCAGGGGGGAATTCACCCCTCCACTTT. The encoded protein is CSVGSGGNSPLHF.

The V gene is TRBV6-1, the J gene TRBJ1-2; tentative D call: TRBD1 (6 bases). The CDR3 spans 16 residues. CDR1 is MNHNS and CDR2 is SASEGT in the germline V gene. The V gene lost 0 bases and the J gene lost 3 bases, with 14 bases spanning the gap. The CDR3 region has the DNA TGTGCCAGCAGTGAAGCTGGGGGATACAGGGACTATGGCTACACCTTC. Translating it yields CASSEAGGYRDYGYTF.

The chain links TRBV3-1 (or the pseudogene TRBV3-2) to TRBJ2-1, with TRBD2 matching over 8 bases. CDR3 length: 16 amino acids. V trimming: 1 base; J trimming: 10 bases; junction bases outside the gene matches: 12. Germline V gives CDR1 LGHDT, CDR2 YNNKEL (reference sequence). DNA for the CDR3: TGTGCCAGCAGCCAAGGAGAACGGGGGGGGGACGGGGAGCAGTTCTTC. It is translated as CASSQGERGGDGEQFF.

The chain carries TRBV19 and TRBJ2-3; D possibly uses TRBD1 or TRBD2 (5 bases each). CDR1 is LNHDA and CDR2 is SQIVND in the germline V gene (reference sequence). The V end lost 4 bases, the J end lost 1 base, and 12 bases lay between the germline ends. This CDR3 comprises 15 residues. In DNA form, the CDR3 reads TGTGCCAGTAGTACCCAGGGAGTCGGCACAGATACGCAGTATTTT. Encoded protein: CASSTQGVGTDTQYF.

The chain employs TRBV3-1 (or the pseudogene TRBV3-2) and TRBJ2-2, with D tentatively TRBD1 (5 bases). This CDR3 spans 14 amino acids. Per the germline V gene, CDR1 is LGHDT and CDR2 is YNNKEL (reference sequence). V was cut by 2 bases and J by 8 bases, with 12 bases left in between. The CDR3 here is CASSQSRVDGELFF. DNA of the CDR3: TGTGCCAGCAGCCAATCCAGGGTTGATGGGGAGCTGTTTTTT.

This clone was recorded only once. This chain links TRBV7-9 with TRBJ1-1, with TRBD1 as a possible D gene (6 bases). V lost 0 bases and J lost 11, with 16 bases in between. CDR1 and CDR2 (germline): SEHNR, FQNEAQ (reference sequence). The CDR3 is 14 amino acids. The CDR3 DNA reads TGTGCCAGCAGCTTAGCGCTGGGGGGGGCGACGGCTTTCTTT. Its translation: CASSLALGGATAFF.

CDR3 DNA sequence: TGTGCCAGCAGCCACAGGGGCTCTGGAAACACCATATATTTT. The encoded protein is CASSHRGSGNTIYF. V and J are TRBV3-1 (or the pseudogene TRBV3-2) and TRBJ1-3; TRBD1 might be the D (6 bases). V was cut by 3 bases and J by 0 bases, with 6 bases left in between. The CDR3 totals 14 residues. The germline V gene has CDR1 LGHDT and CDR2 YNNKEL (reference sequence).

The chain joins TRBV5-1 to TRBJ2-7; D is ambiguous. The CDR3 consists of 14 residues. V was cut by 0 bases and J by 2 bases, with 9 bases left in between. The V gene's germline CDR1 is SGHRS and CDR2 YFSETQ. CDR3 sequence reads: CASSLDSRTYEQYF. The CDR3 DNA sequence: TGCGCCAGCAGCTTGGATAGCCGTACCTACGAGCAGTACTTC.

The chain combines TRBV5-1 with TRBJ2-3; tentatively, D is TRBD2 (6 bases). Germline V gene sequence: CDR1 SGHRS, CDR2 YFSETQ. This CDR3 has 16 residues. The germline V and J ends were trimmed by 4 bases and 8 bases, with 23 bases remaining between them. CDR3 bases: TGCGCCAGCAGCATGGATCCCATGGGCGCAGCGGGTACGCAGTATTTT. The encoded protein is CASSMDPMGAAGTQYF.

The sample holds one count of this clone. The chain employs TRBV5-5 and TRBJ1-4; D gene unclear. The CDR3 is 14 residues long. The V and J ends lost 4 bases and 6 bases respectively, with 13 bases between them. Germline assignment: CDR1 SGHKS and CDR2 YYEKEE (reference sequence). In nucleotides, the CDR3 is TGTGCCAGCAGCAGAGGGAGGGTAGATGAAAAACTGTTTTTT. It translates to CASSRGRVDEKLFF.

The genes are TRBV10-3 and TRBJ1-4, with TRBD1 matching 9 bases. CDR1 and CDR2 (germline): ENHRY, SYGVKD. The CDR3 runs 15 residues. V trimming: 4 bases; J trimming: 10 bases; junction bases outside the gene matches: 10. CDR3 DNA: TGTGCCATCAGTGGGGACAGGGAGGGAATCGGAAAACTGTTTTTT. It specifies CAISGDREGIGKLFF.

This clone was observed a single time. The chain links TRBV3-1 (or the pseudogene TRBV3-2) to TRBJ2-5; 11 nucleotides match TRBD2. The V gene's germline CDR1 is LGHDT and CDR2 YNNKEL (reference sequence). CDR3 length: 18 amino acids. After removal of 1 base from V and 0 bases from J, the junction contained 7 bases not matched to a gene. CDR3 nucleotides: TGTGCCAGCAGCCAAGGCACGGTAGCGGGGGGGTACCAAGAGACCCAGTACTTC. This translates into CASSQGTVAGGYQETQYF.

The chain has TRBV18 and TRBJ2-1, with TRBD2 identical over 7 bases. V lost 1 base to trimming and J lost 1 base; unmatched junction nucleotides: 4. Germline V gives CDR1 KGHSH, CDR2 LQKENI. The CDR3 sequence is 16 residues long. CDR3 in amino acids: CASSPQEGGSYNEQFF. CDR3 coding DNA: TGTGCCAGCTCACCACAGGAGGGAGGGTCCTACAATGAGCAGTTCTTC.

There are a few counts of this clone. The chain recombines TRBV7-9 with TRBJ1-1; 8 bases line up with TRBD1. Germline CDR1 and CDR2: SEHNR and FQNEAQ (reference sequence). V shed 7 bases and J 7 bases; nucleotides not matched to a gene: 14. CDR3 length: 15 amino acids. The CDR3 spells CASTLPQGAKVEAFF. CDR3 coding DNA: TGTGCCAGCACCCTACCGCAGGGGGCTAAGGTTGAAGCTTTCTTT.

CDR3 residues: CASSVEPAERGEQYF. The CDR3 bases are TGTGCCAGCAGCGTAGAACCAGCGGAAAGGGGCGAGCAGTACTTC. The chain has TRBV9 and TRBJ2-7; the D gene could be TRBD1 or TRBD2 (5 bases each). Germline CDR1 reads SGDLS; CDR2 reads YYNGEE. With 0 bases removed from V and 6 bases from J, the gap between germline ends came to 16 bases. This CDR3 has 15 amino acids.

CDR3 protein: CAILLAGGEDTQYF. In DNA, the CDR3 is TGCGCCATCTTGCTAGCGGGAGGGGAAGATACGCAGTATTTT. The J gene is TRBJ2-3, the V gene TRBV23-1; 12 bases align to TRBD2. TRBV23-1 is sorted into the ORF group, with uncertain function. This CDR3 has 14 residues. V dropped 10 bases and J dropped 5; count of bases not matched to a gene: 7.

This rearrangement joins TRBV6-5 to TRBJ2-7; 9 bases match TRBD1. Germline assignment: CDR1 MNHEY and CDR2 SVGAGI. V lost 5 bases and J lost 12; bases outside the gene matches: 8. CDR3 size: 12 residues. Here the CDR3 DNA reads TGTGCCAGCAGTACTGGGACAGGGTCATGGTACTTC. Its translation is CASSTGTGSWYF.